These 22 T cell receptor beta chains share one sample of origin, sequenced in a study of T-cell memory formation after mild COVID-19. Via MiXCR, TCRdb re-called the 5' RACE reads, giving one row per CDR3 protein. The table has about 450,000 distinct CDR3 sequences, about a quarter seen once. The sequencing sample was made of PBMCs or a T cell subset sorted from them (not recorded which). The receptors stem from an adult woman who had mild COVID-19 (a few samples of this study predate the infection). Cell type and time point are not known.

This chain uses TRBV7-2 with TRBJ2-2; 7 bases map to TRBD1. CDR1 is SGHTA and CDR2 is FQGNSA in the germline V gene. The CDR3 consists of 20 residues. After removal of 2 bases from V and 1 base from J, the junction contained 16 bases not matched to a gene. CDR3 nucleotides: TGTGCCAGCAGCTTATTGACCTCGTACAGGGGCAGCGGGAACACCGGGGAGCTGTTTTTT. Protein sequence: CASSLLTSYRGSGNTGELFF.

The CDR3 sequence: CASTIGLVGEQYF. DNA of the CDR3: TGTGCCAGCACCATAGGGTTGGTCGGTGAGCAGTACTTC. This rearrangement joins TRBV7-2 to TRBJ2-7; D not certain. V lost 7 bases to trimming and J lost 7 bases, with 17 bases between them. CDR1 is SGHTA and CDR2 is FQGNSA in the germline V gene. The length of the CDR3 is 13 residues. Variable domain in full (rest from reference TRBV7-2 and TRBJ2-7): GAGVSQSPSNKVTEKGKDVELRCDPISGHTALYWYRQSLGQGLEFLIYFQGNSAPDKSGLPSDRFSAERTGGSVSTLTIQRTQQEDSAVYLCASTIGLVGEQYFGPGTRLTVT.

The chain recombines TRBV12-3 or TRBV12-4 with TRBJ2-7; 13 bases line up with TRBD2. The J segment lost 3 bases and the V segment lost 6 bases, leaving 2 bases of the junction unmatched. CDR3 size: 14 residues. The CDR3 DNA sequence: TGTGCCAGCAGACTAGCGGGAGGGAACTACGAGCAGTACTTC. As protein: CASRLAGGNYEQYF.

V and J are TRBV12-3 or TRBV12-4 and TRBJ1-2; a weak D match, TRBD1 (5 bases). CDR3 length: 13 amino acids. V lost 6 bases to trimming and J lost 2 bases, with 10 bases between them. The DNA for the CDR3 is TGTGCCAGCAGCCCGACAGTGAACTATGGCTACACCTTC. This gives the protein CASSPTVNYGYTF.

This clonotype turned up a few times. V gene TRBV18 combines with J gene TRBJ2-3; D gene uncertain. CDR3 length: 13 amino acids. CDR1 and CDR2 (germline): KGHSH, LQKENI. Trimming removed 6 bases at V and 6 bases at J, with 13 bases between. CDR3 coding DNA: TGTGCCAGCTCCCCAGTGGGATCGGATACGCAGTATTTT. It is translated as CASSPVGSDTQYF.

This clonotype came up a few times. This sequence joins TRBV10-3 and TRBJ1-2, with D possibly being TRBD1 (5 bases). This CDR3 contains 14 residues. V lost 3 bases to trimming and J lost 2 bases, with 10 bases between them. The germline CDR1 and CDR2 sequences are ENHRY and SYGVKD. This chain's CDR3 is CAISENGHNYGYTF. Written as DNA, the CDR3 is TGTGCCATCAGTGAAAATGGACACAACTATGGCTACACCTTC.

CDR3 amino acids: CASSSSDGLQETQYF. In DNA form, the CDR3 reads TGTGCCAGCAGCTCCTCGGATGGGCTTCAAGAGACCCAGTACTTC. The chain couples TRBV7-2 to TRBJ2-5; D gene uncertain. Germline-derived CDR1 and CDR2 are SGHTA and FQGNSA. This CDR3 spans 15 amino acids. Trimming left V 4 bases short and J 2 bases short, with 14 bases between.

The CDR3 protein is CASSRPPNTEAFF. The CDR3 bases are TGTGCCAGCAGCCGTCCTCCGAACACTGAAGCTTTCTTT. The V gene is TRBV5-6, the J gene TRBJ1-1, with unresolved D. With 4 bases removed from V and 1 base from J, the gap between germline ends came to 8 bases. The CDR3 extends over 13 amino acids. In germline, CDR1 is SGHDT, CDR2 YYEEEE.

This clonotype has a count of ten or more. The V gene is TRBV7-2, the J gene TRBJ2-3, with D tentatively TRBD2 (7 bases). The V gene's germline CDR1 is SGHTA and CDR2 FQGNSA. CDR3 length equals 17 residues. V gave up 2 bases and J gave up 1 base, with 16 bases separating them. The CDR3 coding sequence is TGTGCCAGCAGCTTAAGGGGGGGCGGGGCTGGCACAGATACGCAGTATTTT. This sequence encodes CASSLRGGGAGTDTQYF.

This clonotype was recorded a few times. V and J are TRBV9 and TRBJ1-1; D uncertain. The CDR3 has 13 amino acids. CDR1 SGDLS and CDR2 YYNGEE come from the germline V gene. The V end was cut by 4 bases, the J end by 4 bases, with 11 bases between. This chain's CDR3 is CASSPIPGTEAFF. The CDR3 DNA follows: TGTGCCAGCAGCCCAATCCCCGGCACTGAAGCTTTCTTT.

This CDR3 is CASSQDASYGYTF. Here the CDR3 DNA reads TGTGCCAGCAGCCAAGATGCCAGCTATGGCTACACCTTC. The chain uses TRBV3-1 and TRBJ1-2; D gene unclear. Germline CDR1 and CDR2: LGHDT and YNNKEL (reference sequence). The ends were cut back, 0 bases at V and 4 bases at J, with 6 bases in the middle. The CDR3 is 13 amino acids.

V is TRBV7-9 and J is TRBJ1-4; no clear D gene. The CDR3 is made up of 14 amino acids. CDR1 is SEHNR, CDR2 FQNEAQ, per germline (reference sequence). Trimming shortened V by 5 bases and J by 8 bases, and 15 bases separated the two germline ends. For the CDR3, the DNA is TGTGCCAGCAGCCAAGGGCCCCGGGGAGAAAAACTGTTTTTT. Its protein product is CASSQGPRGEKLFF.

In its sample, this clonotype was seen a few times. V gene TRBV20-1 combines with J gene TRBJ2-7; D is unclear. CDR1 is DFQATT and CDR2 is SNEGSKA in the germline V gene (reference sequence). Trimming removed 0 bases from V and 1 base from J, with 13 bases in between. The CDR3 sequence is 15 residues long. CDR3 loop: CSARDSRTDSYEQYF. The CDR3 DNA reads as TGCAGTGCTAGAGATAGTAGGACGGATTCCTACGAGCAGTACTTC.

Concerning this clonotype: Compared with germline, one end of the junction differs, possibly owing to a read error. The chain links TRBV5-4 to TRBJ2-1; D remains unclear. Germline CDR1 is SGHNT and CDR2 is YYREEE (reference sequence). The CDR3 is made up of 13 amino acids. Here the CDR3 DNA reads TGTGCCAGCAGCTTGGCCCAGAACACTGAGCGGTTCTTC. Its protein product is CASSLAQNTERFF.

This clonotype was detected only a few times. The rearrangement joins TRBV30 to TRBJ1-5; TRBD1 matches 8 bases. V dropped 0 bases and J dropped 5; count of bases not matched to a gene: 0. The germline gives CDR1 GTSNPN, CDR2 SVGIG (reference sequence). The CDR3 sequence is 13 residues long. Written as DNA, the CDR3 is TGTGCCTGGAGTGTACAGGGGGATCAGCCCCAGCATTTT. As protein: CAWSVQGDQPQHF.

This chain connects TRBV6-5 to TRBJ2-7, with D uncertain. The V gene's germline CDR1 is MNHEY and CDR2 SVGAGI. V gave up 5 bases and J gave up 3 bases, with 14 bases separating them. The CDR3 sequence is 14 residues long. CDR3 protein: CASSPQHPFYEQYF. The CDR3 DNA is TGTGCCAGCAGTCCGCAACATCCATTCTACGAGCAGTACTTC.

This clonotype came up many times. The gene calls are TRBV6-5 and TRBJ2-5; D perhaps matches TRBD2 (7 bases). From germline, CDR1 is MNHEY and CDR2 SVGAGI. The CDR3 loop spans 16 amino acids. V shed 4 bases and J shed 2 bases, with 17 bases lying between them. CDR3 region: CASSSPAGRGQETQYF. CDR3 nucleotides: TGTGCCAGCAGTTCCCCAGCGGGGAGGGGGCAAGAGACCCAGTACTTC.

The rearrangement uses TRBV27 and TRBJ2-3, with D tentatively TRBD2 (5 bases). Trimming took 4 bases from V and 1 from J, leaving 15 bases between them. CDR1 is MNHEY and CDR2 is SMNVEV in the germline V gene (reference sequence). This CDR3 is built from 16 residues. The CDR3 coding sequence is TGTGCCAGCAGTTCGGATCAGGTACTAGGCACAGATACGCAGTATTTT. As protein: CASSSDQVLGTDTQYF.

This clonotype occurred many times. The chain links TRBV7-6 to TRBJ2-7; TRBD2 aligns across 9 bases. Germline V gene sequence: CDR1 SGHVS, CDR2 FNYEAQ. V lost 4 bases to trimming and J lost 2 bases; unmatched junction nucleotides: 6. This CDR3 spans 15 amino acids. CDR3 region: CASSSDSGGAYEQYF. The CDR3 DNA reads TGTGCCAGCAGCTCAGATAGCGGGGGAGCCTACGAGCAGTACTTC. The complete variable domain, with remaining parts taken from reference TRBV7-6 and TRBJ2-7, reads GAGVSQSPRYKVTKRGQDVALRCDPISGHVSLYWYRQALGQGPEFLTYFNYEAQQDKSGLPNDRFSAERPEGSISTLTIQRTEQRDSAMYRCASSSDSGGAYEQYFGPGTRLTVT.

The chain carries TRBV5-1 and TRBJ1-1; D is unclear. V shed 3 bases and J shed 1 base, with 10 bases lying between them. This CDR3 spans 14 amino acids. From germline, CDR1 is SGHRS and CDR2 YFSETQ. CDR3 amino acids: CASSSGSTNTEAFF. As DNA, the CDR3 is TGCGCCAGCAGCTCAGGAAGCACGAACACTGAAGCTTTCTTT.

The CDR3 bases are TGCGCCAGCAGCCTCCGGGCATATGGGGCTGATACGCAGTATTTT. The encoded protein is CASSLRAYGADTQYF. The V call is TRBV5-1, the J call TRBJ2-3; perhaps TRBD1 as D (5 bases). Germline CDR1 and CDR2: SGHRS and YFSETQ. The CDR3 contains 15 residues. Trimming shortened V by 4 bases and J by 6 bases, and 18 bases separated the two germline ends. Together with reference TRBV5-1 and TRBJ2-3, the CDR3 gives the full variable domain: KAGVTQTPRYLIKTRGQQVTLSCSPISGHRSVSWYQQTPGQGLQFLFEYFSETQRNKGNFPGRFSGRQFSNSRSEMNVSTLELGDSALYLCASSLRAYGADTQYFGPGTRLTVL.

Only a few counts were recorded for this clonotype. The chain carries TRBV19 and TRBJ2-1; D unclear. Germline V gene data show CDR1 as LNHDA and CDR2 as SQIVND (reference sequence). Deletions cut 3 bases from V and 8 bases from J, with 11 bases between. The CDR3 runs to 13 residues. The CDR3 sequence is CASSIFGGDEQFF. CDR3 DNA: TGTGCCAGTAGTATCTTCGGCGGCGATGAGCAGTTCTTC.